A selection of T cell receptor beta chains follows, all from one sample in a study of spatial heterogeneity in lung cancer. From the 5' RACE reads, TCRdb called clonotypes with MiXCR, one entry per CDR3 protein. The sample yields under 85,000 distinct CDR3 sequences, under 8.5% seen once. This specimen was PBMCs, taken at surgery. These receptors were collected from a male donor with early-stage non-small cell lung cancer. The CDR3 runs from the conserved cysteine through the conserved F or W. A D gene is named only where the DNA matches it firmly. Where a row states a size, it is once, few, many or the class of an expanded clone; other rows omit it.

cdr3_nt: TGTGCCACCAGCAGAGACCGAGGGAACACTGAAGCTTTCTTT
cdr3_aa: CATSRDRGNTEAFF
clone_size: many
j_call: TRBJ1-1
v_call: TRBV15
d_call: NA

cdr3_nt: TGTGCCAGCAGCTTAGGTTCAGGGGTCCAAGAGACCCAGTACTTC
cdr3_aa: CASSLGSGVQETQYF
clone_size: NA
j_call: TRBJ2-5
v_call: TRBV5-4
d_call: NA

cdr3_nt: TGTGCCAGCAGCTTAGGGCCCTCGAGGGACAATGAGCAGTTCTTC
cdr3_aa: CASSLGPSRDNEQFF
clone_size: many
j_call: TRBJ2-1
v_call: TRBV7-2
d_call: NA

cdr3_nt: TGCAGTGCTACTCCTAGCGGCTACTACAATGAGCAGTTCTTC
cdr3_aa: CSATPSGYYNEQFF
clone_size: few
j_call: TRBJ2-1
v_call: TRBV20-1
d_call: TRBD2

cdr3_nt: TGTGCCAGCAGTGCCGGACGGACTACTAACTATGGCTACACCTTC
cdr3_aa: CASSAGRTTNYGYTF
clone_size: few
j_call: TRBJ1-2
v_call: TRBV6-1
d_call: NA

cdr3_nt: TGTGCCAGCAGCTTTACCGGGTCCTTCTACGAGCAGTACTTC
cdr3_aa: CASSFTGSFYEQYF
clone_size: NA
j_call: TRBJ2-7
v_call: TRBV7-2
d_call: NA

cdr3_nt: TGTGCCAGCAGTAAACGGGACCGTAGCTCCTACAATGAGCAGTTCTTC
cdr3_aa: CASSKRDRSSYNEQFF
clone_size: NA
j_call: TRBJ2-1
v_call: TRBV27
d_call: NA

cdr3_nt: TGTGCCAGCTCTTACGAGGAGATTGAAAAACTGTTTTTT
cdr3_aa: CASSYEEIEKLFF
clone_size: NA
j_call: TRBJ1-4
v_call: TRBV18
d_call: NA

cdr3_nt: TGTGCCAGCAGTTTCCGGCGGGACACAGATACGCAGTATTTT
cdr3_aa: CASSFRRDTDTQYF
clone_size: many
j_call: TRBJ2-3
v_call: TRBV6-2/TRBV6-3
d_call: NA

cdr3_nt: TGCAGTGCTGGGGGGACTAGCGGCCCAGATACGCAGTATTTT
cdr3_aa: CSAGGTSGPDTQYF
clone_size: many
j_call: TRBJ2-3
v_call: TRBV20-1
d_call: TRBD2

cdr3_nt: TGCGCCGGTAGACAGGTCCCGGGACAGGGGGTAAATGAGCAGTTCTTC
cdr3_aa: CAGRQVPGQGVNEQFF
clone_size: many
j_call: TRBJ2-1
v_call: TRBV5-1
d_call: TRBD1

cdr3_nt: TGTGCCAGCAGTGGGACTAGCGGGTACCAAGAGACCCAGTACTTC
cdr3_aa: CASSGTSGYQETQYF
clone_size: many
j_call: TRBJ2-5
v_call: TRBV2
d_call: TRBD2

cdr3_nt: TGCGCCAGCAAGGGGTCCGGGGCCAACGTCCTGACTTTC
cdr3_aa: CASKGSGANVLTF
clone_size: many
j_call: TRBJ2-6
v_call: TRBV10-1
d_call: NA

cdr3_nt: TGCGCCAGCAGCTCGGGACAGGGAAACGGGGAGCTGTTTTTT
cdr3_aa: CASSSGQGNGELFF
clone_size: NA
j_call: TRBJ2-2
v_call: TRBV5-1
d_call: TRBD1

cdr3_nt: TGTGCCAGCAGTTTAGGACTAGCGGCAACCGGGGAGCTGTTTTTT
cdr3_aa: CASSLGLAATGELFF
clone_size: few
j_call: TRBJ2-2
v_call: TRBV6-5
d_call: TRBD2

cdr3_nt: TGTGCCAGCAGTACATCGAGCGGGATGAGATACAATGAGCAGTTCTTC
cdr3_aa: CASSTSSGMRYNEQFF
clone_size: few
j_call: TRBJ2-1
v_call: TRBV12-3/TRBV12-4
d_call: TRBD2

cdr3_nt: TGCGCCAGCAGCCAATACAGTGCTAATGAAAAACTGTTTTTT
cdr3_aa: CASSQYSANEKLFF
clone_size: many
j_call: TRBJ1-4
v_call: TRBV4-1
d_call: NA